This TCR beta chain was documented in a study of memory CD8 T cells in hepatitis C reinfection. Overall study context: HCV reinfection meant a positive HCV RNA test after two negative tests at least 60 days apart.

The time point is: late/post reinfection, 12 to 24 weeks after detection. The sorted cells went straight to TCR sequencing with no prior in vitro expansion. Donors came from people who inject drugs enrolled in HEPCO, Canada. At all three reinfection time points, viable CD3+ CD8+ CD45RO- cells from a couple of donors served as controls. Study conclusions and caveats: With five or six donors, public clonotype conclusions could not be definitive.

The data were produced by immunoSEQ multiplex PCR, yet TCRdb's version contains in-frame clones alone and is incomplete. The sample shows approximately 46,000 clones, roughly nine tenths of them seen only once. This clone came up once. Its antigen is not identified. Trimming took 6 bases from V and 2 from J; bases not matched to a gene: 7. Germline V gene lookup returns CDR1 MDHEN and CDR2 SYDVKM. This CDR3 region has 14 residues. This chain uses TRBV28 with TRBJ2-7, with TRBD1 matching over 7 bases. The sample comprised naive CD8+ T cells sorted from blood. The sequence came from a man between 18 and 35 years old with hepatitis C virus infection. CDR3 nucleotide sequence: TGTGCCAGCAGGCCCCTCGGGACAGCCTACGAGCAGTACTTC. This encodes CASRPLGTAYEQYF.